Presented here are 18 T cell receptor beta chains from one specimen sequenced in a study of CD8+CD57+ T cells in acquired aplastic anemia. Genomic DNA, the template, was used for profiling of the TCR beta VDJ and CDR3. Each CDR3 protein gets one entry after TCRdb re-called the reads with MiXCR. Among 150,000 to 200,000 distinct CDR3 sequences listed, about three fifths were seen once. Sequenced sample: sorted CD4+, CD8+, or CD8+CD57+ T cells (not recorded which) from PBMCs. All receptors derive from a human donor with severe aplastic anemia or a healthy control (not recorded which).

This clonotype has at least ten counts. This chain connects TRBV13 to TRBJ2-5, with 10 bases aligning to TRBD1. Germline CDR1 and CDR2: PRHDT and FYEKMQ (reference sequence). This CDR3 is built from 16 residues. V was pared by 2 bases and J by 5 bases, with 8 bases of the junction left unmatched. The DNA of the CDR3 is TGTGCCAGCAGCTTAAGAGACAGGGGGCCAGGGGAGACCCAGTACTTC. Protein sequence: CASSLRDRGPGETQYF.

V gene TRBV12-3 or TRBV12-4 combines with J gene TRBJ2-5; the D gene could be TRBD1 or TRBD2 (5 bases each). V lost 6 bases and J 4 bases, leaving 24 bases between the germline ends. CDR3 length: 17 amino acids. The CDR3 region has the DNA TGTGCCAGCAGCTGCCCCGAGACTGGGGGAACGGGAGAGACCCAGTACTTC. Its translation is CASSCPETGGTGETQYF.

In this sample, this clonotype turned up once. The V and J genes are TRBV10-1 and TRBJ2-3; D is ambiguous. Germline values: CDR1 WNHNN, CDR2 SYGVQD (reference sequence). The CDR3 is 14 residues long. The V end was cut by 4 bases, the J end by 1 base, with 9 bases between. Here the CDR3 reads CASSVEWGTDTQYF. CDR3 nucleotides: TGCGCCAGCAGTGTGGAATGGGGCACAGATACGCAGTATTTT.

This chain joins TRBV19 and TRBJ2-3; 8 positions agree with TRBD1. From germline, CDR1 is LNHDA and CDR2 SQIVND (reference sequence). Unmatched junction bases numbered 3, after V lost 2 bases and J lost 2 bases. The CDR3 length is 15 residues. CDR3 residues: CASSIRTGSTDTQYF. CDR3 nucleotides: TGTGCCAGTAGTATAAGGACAGGGTCCACAGATACGCAGTATTTT.

V is TRBV11-2 and J is TRBJ2-3; TRBD2 agrees at 7 bases. This CDR3 spans 14 amino acids. With V trimmed by 7 bases and J by 3 bases, 7 bases remained unmatched. Germline V gene data show CDR1 as SGHAT and CDR2 as FQNNGV. Here the CDR3 reads CASTSSLATDTQYF. The CDR3 DNA follows: TGTGCCAGCACCTCATCACTAGCGACAGATACGCAGTATTTT.

About this clonotype itself: The junction departs from germline at one end; a sequencing error may be responsible. This chain links TRBV5-1 with TRBJ2-7, with D hard to call. The CDR3 length is 13 residues. Germline V CDR1 and CDR2: SGHRS, YFSETQ. CDR3 sequence reads: CASSFFEAYEQYF. DNA of the CDR3: TGTGCCAGCAGCTTCTTCGAAGCCTACGAGCAGTACTTC.

This clonotype was found many times. The gene calls are TRBV9 and TRBJ1-1, with 7 bases matching TRBD1. V shed 0 bases and J 5 bases; nucleotides not matched to a gene: 4. The CDR3 is made up of 14 amino acids. Germline CDR1 SGDLS, CDR2 YYNGEE. Written as DNA, the CDR3 is TGTGCCAGCAGCGTAGACACAGGGGTAACTGAAGCTTTCTTT. It is translated as CASSVDTGVTEAFF.

Turning to this clonotype: One end of the junction varies from germline; a read error may be responsible. The chain combines TRBV7-9 with TRBJ1-2; possible D gene TRBD1, 5 bases. CDR3 length equals 14 residues. Looked up from germline, CDR1 is SEHNR and CDR2 is FQNEAQ (reference sequence). In DNA form, the CDR3 reads TGCGCCAGCAGCCAACAGGTACAGAACTATGGCTACACCTTC. Translated: CASSQQVQNYGYTF. Together with reference TRBV7-9 and TRBJ1-2, the CDR3 gives the full variable domain: DTGVSQNPRHKITKRGQNVTFRCDPISEHNRLYWYRQTLGQGPEFLTYFQNEAQLEKSRLLSDRFSAERPKGSFSTLEIQRTEQGDSAMYLCASSQQVQNYGYTFGSGTRLTVV.

This clonotype has more than one count but fewer than ten. The gene calls are TRBV5-1 and TRBJ2-5; 9 positions match TRBD1. V was clipped by 0 bases and J by 2 bases; unmatched bases: 8. This CDR3 comprises 17 residues. Germline V CDR1 and CDR2: SGHRS, YFSETQ. The CDR3 loop is CASSLVKVGTGQETQYF. CDR3 bases: TGCGCCAGCAGCTTGGTCAAGGTTGGGACAGGGCAAGAGACCCAGTACTTC.

This chain joins TRBV27 and TRBJ1-5; D not resolved. The V and J ends lost 4 bases and 4 bases respectively, with 8 bases between them. Germline CDR1 and CDR2: MNHEY and SMNVEV (reference sequence). The length of the CDR3 is 13 residues. This CDR3 is CASSCPLNQPQHF. The CDR3 DNA is TGTGCCAGCAGTTGCCCCCTTAATCAGCCCCAGCATTTT.

CDR3 in amino acids: CASSKLGTGGHQPQHF. The DNA of the CDR3 is TGTGCCAGTAGTAAGTTAGGGACAGGGGGCCATCAGCCCCAGCATTTT. The V and J genes are TRBV19 and TRBJ1-5; TRBD1 aligns across 12 bases. The CDR3 is 16 residues long. With V trimmed by 4 bases and J by 5 bases, 6 bases remained unmatched. Germline V gene lookup returns CDR1 LNHDA and CDR2 SQIVND (reference sequence).

V usage is TRBV7-2 and J usage is TRBJ1-1; D possibly corresponds to TRBD1 (5 bases). Deletions cut 2 bases from V and 0 bases from J, with 7 bases between. CDR3 length equals 14 residues. Per the germline V gene, CDR1 is SGHTA and CDR2 is FQGNSA. The CDR3 protein is CASSLSRVNTEAFF. The CDR3 region has the DNA TGTGCCAGCAGCTTAAGCAGGGTGAACACTGAAGCTTTCTTT.

The V and J genes are TRBV7-3 and TRBJ1-2; weak D call: TRBD1 (6 bases). Trimming stripped 5 bases from V and 0 bases from J, with 10 bases between. This CDR3 is built from 14 residues. Germline lookup yields CDR1 SGHTA and CDR2 FQGTGA. CDR3 DNA sequence: TGTGCCAGCAGCCCCGGGACATCTAACTATGGCTACACCTTC. Translated: CASSPGTSNYGYTF.

This chain joins TRBV15 and TRBJ1-5; 8 nucleotides agree with TRBD1. CDR1 and CDR2 (germline): LNHNV, YYDKDF (reference sequence). The CDR3 is made up of 17 amino acids. J gave up 0 bases and V 3 bases, and 7 bases lay outside the gene matches. This CDR3 is CATSRERDRSSNQPQHF. CDR3 bases: TGTGCCACCAGCAGGGAGAGGGACAGGAGTAGCAATCAGCCCCAGCATTTT. Drawing the rest from reference TRBV15 and TRBJ1-5, the complete variable domain is DAMVIQNPRYQVTQFGKPVTLSCSQTLNHNVMYWYQQKSSQAPKLLFHYYDKDFNNEADTPDNFQSRRPNTSFCFLDIRSPGLGDTAMYLCATSRERDRSSNQPQHFGDGTRLSIL.

The chain recombines TRBV2 with TRBJ1-5, with no clear D. The CDR3 loop spans 14 amino acids. Germline loops: CDR1 SNHLY, CDR2 FYNNEI. Trimming shortened V by 5 bases and J by 1 base, and 9 bases separated the two germline ends. The CDR3 nucleotides are TGTGCCAGCAGTCGGTCAGTGAGCAATCAGCCCCAGCATTTT. It codes for CASSRSVSNQPQHF. Drawing the rest from reference TRBV2 and TRBJ1-5, the complete variable domain is EPEVTQTPSHQVTQMGQEVILRCVPISNHLYFYWYRQILGQKVEFLVSFYNNEISEKSEIFDDQFSVERPDGSNFTLKIRSTKLEDSAMYFCASSRSVSNQPQHFGDGTRLSIL.

This chain connects TRBV12-3 or TRBV12-4 to TRBJ2-1; TRBD1 aligns across 10 bases. The V segment lost 5 bases and the J segment 2 bases; nucleotides outside the gene matches: 6. The CDR3 is made up of 16 amino acids. In DNA form, the CDR3 reads TGTGCCAGCAGTGCTACGGGACAGGGGCCCTACAATGAGCAGTTCTTC. Encoded protein: CASSATGQGPYNEQFF.

A word on this clonotype: No conserved phenylalanine or tryptophan ends this CDR3, so it is likely a read error. The rearrangement uses TRBV20-1 and TRBJ1-2; 7 bases align to TRBD1. The V gene's germline CDR1 is DFQATT and CDR2 SNEGSKA (reference sequence). There are 14 residues in the CDR3. The J segment lost 4 bases and the V segment lost 3 bases, leaving 8 bases of the junction unmatched. CDR3 protein: CSAREQGSPYGYTS. CDR3 bases: TGCAGTGCTAGGGAACAGGGGTCCCCCTATGGCTACACCTCC.

V usage is TRBV7-3 and J usage is TRBJ2-5, with TRBD2 identical over 8 bases. Trimming took 4 bases from V and 3 from J; bases not matched to a gene: 7. Germline V CDR1 and CDR2: SGHTA, FQGTGA. The CDR3 loop spans 15 amino acids. The CDR3 nucleotides read TGTGCCAGCAGCTGGTCAGCGGGAGAAAAAGAGACCCAGTACTTC. Protein: CASSWSAGEKETQYF.